A single sample gave rise to the 14 T cell receptor beta chains below, sequenced in a study of T-cell memory formation after mild COVID-19. TCRdb re-derived calls from the 5' RACE reads in MiXCR, one entry per CDR3 protein. The sample shows under 300,000 distinct CDR3 sequences, over 15% of them seen only once. The sample taken for sequencing was PBMCs or a T cell subset sorted from them (not recorded which). The receptors here all came from a young man who had mild COVID-19 (a few samples of this study predate the infection). Cell type and time point are not known.

This clonotype was seen only a few times. The rearrangement uses TRBV5-1 and TRBJ1-2; D not resolved. This CDR3 has 13 residues. Per germline, CDR1 SGHRS and CDR2 YFSETQ. The V and J ends lost 4 bases and 0 bases respectively, with 7 bases between them. CDR3 bases: TGCGCCAGCAGCGTCGGAGCTAACTATGGCTACACCTTC. Protein product: CASSVGANYGYTF.

This clonotype was picked up many times. V and J are TRBV12-3 or TRBV12-4 and TRBJ1-2, with D maybe TRBD1 (5 bases). The CDR3 is made up of 12 amino acids. The V end was cut by 3 bases, the J end by 7 bases, with 9 bases between. CDR3: CASSFGGGGYTF. In nucleotides, the CDR3 is TGTGCCAGCAGTTTCGGGGGAGGTGGCTACACCTTC.

This clonotype was counted only a few times. V gene TRBV11-2 combines with J gene TRBJ2-2, with a weak D call TRBD1 (5 bases). Germline lookup yields CDR1 SGHAT and CDR2 FQNNGV. V was clipped by 4 bases and J by 6 bases, with 12 bases between them. The CDR3 consists of 14 residues. The DNA of the CDR3 is TGTGCCAGCAGCTGGGGCTTCGGCCCCGGGGAGCTGTTTTTT. This encodes CASSWGFGPGELFF.

The V and J genes are TRBV30 and TRBJ2-5; possible D gene TRBD1, 6 bases. The germline V gene encodes CDR1 GTSNPN and CDR2 SVGIG (reference sequence). CDR3 size: 12 residues. V was shortened by 8 bases and J by 1 base, with 11 bases between the two germline ends. As DNA, the CDR3 is TGTGCCGGGGGCGGAATCCAAGAGACCCAGTACTTC. This encodes CAGGGIQETQYF.

This chain connects TRBV7-2 to TRBJ2-7; D is possibly TRBD2 (5 bases). Germline assignment: CDR1 SGHTA and CDR2 FQGNSA. The CDR3 loop spans 15 amino acids. V was cut by 1 base and J by 3 bases, with 13 bases left in between. Written as DNA, the CDR3 is TGTGCCAGCAGCTTAGGGGCGGGCACCTACTACGAGCAGTACTTC. Its protein product is CASSLGAGTYYEQYF. Full variable domain (outside the CDR3, taken from reference TRBV7-2 and TRBJ2-7): GAGVSQSPSNKVTEKGKDVELRCDPISGHTALYWYRQSLGQGLEFLIYFQGNSAPDKSGLPSDRFSAERTGGSVSTLTIQRTQQEDSAVYLCASSLGAGTYYEQYFGPGTRLTVT.

CDR3 loop: CASSFFPHPEFF. The CDR3 coding sequence is TGTGCCAGCAGTTTCTTTCCCCACCCAGAGTTCTTC. The J gene is TRBJ2-1, the V gene TRBV27, with unresolved D. Looked up from germline, CDR1 is MNHEY and CDR2 is SMNVEV (reference sequence). The ends were cut back, 3 bases at V and 14 bases at J, with 14 bases in the middle. The CDR3 consists of 12 residues.

This clonotype was recorded a few times. The rearrangement links TRBV10-3 to TRBJ2-5, with 11 bases aligning to TRBD2. CDR1 and CDR2 from the germline V gene are ENHRY and SYGVKD. Trimming took 4 bases from V and 2 from J; bases not matched to a gene: 6. The CDR3 length is 16 residues. Here the CDR3 DNA reads TGTGCCATCAGTGCCAAACTAGCGGGGGAGCAAGAGACCCAGTACTTC. This gives the protein CAISAKLAGEQETQYF.

The chain uses TRBV6-6 and TRBJ2-5, with D hard to call. V shed 2 bases and J shed 4 bases, with 8 bases lying between them. The V gene's germline CDR1 is MNHNY and CDR2 SVGAGI (reference sequence). The CDR3 is 13 residues long. CDR3 loop: CASSYVRRETQYF. As DNA, the CDR3 is TGTGCCAGCAGTTACGTTCGGAGAGAGACCCAGTACTTC.

This clonotype appeared a few times. The V call is TRBV4-1, the J call TRBJ2-5; D remains ambiguous. Trimming removed 3 bases from V and 5 bases from J, with 13 bases in between. The CDR3 is 14 residues long. Germline V gene sequence: CDR1 MGHRA, CDR2 YSYEKL. For the CDR3, the DNA is TGCGCCAGCAGCCAGATTGGCGGATCCGAGACCCAGTACTTC. This codes for CASSQIGGSETQYF.

This clonotype came up a few times. This chain connects TRBV4-1 to TRBJ1-3; the D gene is possibly TRBD1 (5 bases). The length of the CDR3 is 17 residues. Germline-derived CDR1 and CDR2 are MGHRA and YSYEKL. The V gene lost 2 bases and the J gene lost 4 bases, with 18 bases spanning the gap. The CDR3 DNA sequence: TGCGCCAGCAGCCAACCGGGACCCGAGACCGACGGAAACACCATATATTTT. Protein: CASSQPGPETDGNTIYF.

This clonotype occurred a few times. V gene TRBV5-5 combines with J gene TRBJ1-6, with a possible D match to TRBD1 (5 bases). The germline V and J ends were trimmed by 4 bases and 1 base, with 12 bases remaining between them. CDR1 SGHKS and CDR2 YYEKEE come from the germline V gene (reference sequence). CDR3 length equals 16 residues. The CDR3 loop is CASSKAGSSYNSPLHF. The CDR3 nucleotides read TGTGCCAGCAGCAAGGCAGGGTCTTCCTATAATTCACCCCTCCACTTT.

The sample holds a few counts of this clonotype. V gene TRBV4-1 combines with J gene TRBJ2-3, with D tentatively TRBD1 (5 bases). This CDR3 spans 15 amino acids. The germline V gene has CDR1 MGHRA and CDR2 YSYEKL. Trimming pared 5 bases from V and 5 bases from J, leaving 17 bases between. The CDR3 nucleotides are TGCGCCAGCAGCTTCCCTAACCCAGGGATAGATACGCAGTATTTT. Residues: CASSFPNPGIDTQYF.

The chain links TRBV4-2 to TRBJ2-2, with D unresolved. V was pared by 0 bases and J by 3 bases, with 20 bases between. CDR1 is LGHNA and CDR2 is YNFKEQ in the germline V gene. The CDR3 runs 19 residues. The CDR3 region is CASSQEQYLGSSDTGELFF. The CDR3 nucleotides read TGTGCCAGCAGCCAAGAACAATACCTGGGTAGTTCGGACACCGGGGAGCTGTTTTTT.

The CDR3 DNA sequence: TGCGCCAGCAGCCAAGACAGGTTCCCGGAGGACAGGGCCTTAGGCTTTTCACCCCTCCACTTT. It is translated as CASSQDRFPEDRALGFSPLHF. V and J are TRBV4-1 and TRBJ1-6; 8 nucleotides align to TRBD1. Trimming removed 0 bases from V and 9 bases from J; junction bases left unmatched: 22. The CDR3 consists of 21 residues. Germline assignment: CDR1 MGHRA and CDR2 YSYEKL.